This TCR beta chain was captured in a study of cytomegalovirus exposure and HLA in healthy donors. The overall study: Unique TCR beta sequences numbering over 100 million came from about 179 million T cells in an earlier analysis.

The CDR3 consists of 19 residues. The germline V gene has CDR1 LNHDA and CDR2 SQIVND (reference sequence). V trimming: 4 bases; J trimming: 3 bases; junction bases outside the gene matches: 15. The sample holds one count of this clone. The antigen remains undetermined. General observations from the study: For most subjects, TCR beta sequences were reported to predict HLA-A and HLA-B alleles with accuracy. Through in vitro validation, a few CMV-associated chains were shown to be specific for CMV antigens. Exclusion as indistinguishable affected some V segments, including TRBV6-2 and TRBV6-3.

Use of 60 Vbeta and 13 Jbeta primers characterized the PCR. Generated by immunoSEQ multiplex PCR, the TCRdb table keeps only in-frame clones and is missing some. The sample carries 140,000 to 150,000 clones, 70% to 85% recorded once. The chain uses TRBV19 and TRBJ2-2; 9 nucleotides line up with TRBD1. Sequencing was performed on PBMCs. This clonotype was obtained from a male donor in good health and CMV-seronegative. CDR3 sequence reads: CASSTYIRQGVIDTGELFF. In DNA form, the CDR3 reads TGTGCCAGTAGTACTTACATTCGACAGGGGGTAATCGACACCGGGGAGCTGTTTTTT.